These 16 T cell receptor beta chains were all obtained from the same sample, sequenced in a study of post-analysis software for immune sequencing data (dated by TCRdb to about 2015). Libraries were prepared through PCR. Sequencing relied on an Illumina HiSeq 2500. To reduce PCR and sequencing biases, unique molecular identifiers were built into the TCR beta cDNA libraries. TCRdb reanalyzed the raw reads on its own, using fastp at Q25 for trimming and MiXCR for clone calling, and kept in-frame beta chains. CDR3 protein duplicates are merged, each entry listing the most common genes and DNA. Recorded for this sample are about 210,000 distinct CDR3 sequences; roughly 30% of them occurred a single time. 3% to 4% of the sample lies in the top ten. What the research found in general, with its limitations: Roughly 5 TRBV segments, including TRBV5-6, TRBV5-1 and TRBV20-1, were significantly more frequent in patients than controls.

Their cognate antigens are unknown. Sequencing was done on a sample of blood. These TCRs come from a girl between 2 and 17 years old with multiple sclerosis.

This clonotype appeared a few times. The chain couples TRBV4-1 to TRBJ1-6; D uncertain. With 0 bases removed from V and 13 bases from J, the gap between germline ends came to 13 bases. This CDR3 region has 14 residues. Germline values: CDR1 MGHRA, CDR2 YSYEKL. DNA of the CDR3: TGCGCCAGCAGCCAAGATCTCTGGCGGGAGCCCCTCCACTTT. Protein: CASSQDLWREPLHF.

This clonotype was counted many times. The J gene is TRBJ2-1, the V gene TRBV5-1; D gene ambiguous. This CDR3 has 16 residues. V lost 0 bases and J lost 0, with 10 bases in between. Germline V gene sequence: CDR1 SGHRS, CDR2 YFSETQ. CDR3 protein: CASSLVWASSYNEQFF. The CDR3, as DNA: TGCGCCAGCAGCTTGGTGTGGGCAAGCTCCTACAATGAGCAGTTCTTC.

V usage is TRBV3-1 and J usage is TRBJ2-1, with D possibly TRBD2 on 5 matching bases. The CDR3 loop spans 15 amino acids. Germline CDR1 and CDR2: LGHDT and YNNKEL (reference sequence). Trimming took 0 bases from V and 3 from J, leaving 9 bases between them. The CDR3 DNA reads as TGTGCCAGCAGCCAAGAAACCGGGGTCTACAATGAGCAGTTCTTC. This gives the protein CASSQETGVYNEQFF.

A few counts support this clonotype. The chain is built from TRBV5-1 and TRBJ2-3; 8 bases are shared with TRBD2. This CDR3 contains 17 residues. The trim removed 0 bases at V and 13 bases at J, leaving 19 bases unmatched. Germline V gene sequence: CDR1 SGHRS, CDR2 YFSETQ. The DNA of the CDR3 is TGCGCCAGCAGCTTGGAGGGGGTCGGGATTACTAGCGGTGGGAAGTATTTT. Amino acids: CASSLEGVGITSGGKYF.

Ten or more counts support this clonotype. V is TRBV20-1 and J is TRBJ2-1, with D perhaps TRBD2 (6 bases). The V gene lost 3 bases and the J gene lost 2 bases, with 35 bases spanning the gap. Germline lookup yields CDR1 DFQATT and CDR2 SNEGSKA (reference sequence). The CDR3 extends over 22 amino acids. In nucleotides, the CDR3 is TGCAGTGCTAGGGGACTGACACCCCGGGGGACGGTCGGAGGTAGGACCTACAATGAGCAGTTCTTC. Translation gives CSARGLTPRGTVGGRTYNEQFF.

As concerns this clonotype: A single base separates this from a much larger clone, so it may be a read error. The chain employs TRBV5-1 and TRBJ1-4; no reliable D call. This CDR3 comprises 14 residues. Between the trimmed V and J ends, which lost 3 bases and 0 bases, there was a span of 6 bases. CDR1 is SGHRS, CDR2 YFSETQ, per germline. The CDR3 coding sequence is TGCGCCAGCAGCTGCACTGCAACTAATGAAAAACTGTTTTTT. This encodes CASSCTATNEKLFF.

This chain links TRBV7-2 with TRBJ2-7, with 8 positions matching TRBD2. CDR1 is SGHTA and CDR2 is FQGNSA in the germline V gene. This CDR3 has 14 residues. Germline trimming cut 4 bases from V and 0 bases from J; bases unmatched to any gene: 2. The CDR3 loop reads CASSWRGASYEQYF. As DNA, the CDR3 is TGTGCCAGCAGCTGGCGGGGGGCCTCCTACGAGCAGTACTTC.

This chain joins TRBV5-1 and TRBJ1-2; D call uncertain. The CDR3 consists of 14 residues. Germline lookup yields CDR1 SGHRS and CDR2 YFSETQ. Trimming shortened V by 3 bases and J by 1 base, and 10 bases separated the two germline ends. The chain's CDR3 is CASSSLADNYGYTF. For the CDR3, the DNA is TGCGCCAGCAGCTCCCTGGCGGATAACTATGGCTACACCTTC.

This chain connects TRBV12-1 to TRBJ2-7; the D call of TRBD2 is as the table states it, not checked on the DNA. TRBV12-1 has pseudogene status. This CDR3 has 13 amino acids. CDR3 sequence reads: CASSFVYRAEQHF. CDR3 coding DNA: TGTGCCAGCAGCTTTGTCTATCGGGCCGAGCAGCACTTC.

V usage is TRBV12-3 or TRBV12-4 and J usage is TRBJ1-5; D call uncertain. The CDR3 totals 14 residues. V was trimmed by 5 bases and J by 1 base, leaving 9 bases between them. The CDR3 bases are TGTGCCAGCAGTGCTGGTCGGAGCAATCAGCCCCAGCATTTT. Protein product: CASSAGRSNQPQHF.

In its sample, this clonotype was seen many times. The gene calls are TRBV11-2 and TRBJ2-7; D ambiguous. The germline V and J ends were trimmed by 0 bases and 3 bases, with 15 bases remaining between them. Germline values: CDR1 SGHAT, CDR2 FQNNGV. The CDR3 length is 16 residues. The CDR3 spells CASSLDSWAPRYEQYF. The CDR3 nucleotides are TGTGCCAGCAGCTTAGATTCATGGGCTCCCCGCTACGAGCAGTACTTC. Full variable domain (missing parts from reference TRBV11-2 and TRBJ2-7): EAGVAQSPRYKIIEKRQSVAFWCNPISGHATLYWYQQILGQGPKLLIQFQNNGVVDDSQLPKDRFSAERLKGVDSTLKIQPAKLEDSAVYLCASSLDSWAPRYEQYFGPGTRLTVT.

V gene TRBV5-1 combines with J gene TRBJ2-1; 10 bases fit TRBD2. This CDR3 is 14 amino acids long. V trimming: 2 bases; J trimming: 9 bases; junction bases outside the gene matches: 5. The germline V gene encodes CDR1 SGHRS and CDR2 YFSETQ. The CDR3 sequence: CASSLGLAVGEQFF. In DNA form, the CDR3 reads TGCGCCAGCAGCTTAGGACTAGCGGTTGGTGAGCAGTTCTTC.

This clonotype was seen a handful of times. This chain links TRBV5-1 with TRBJ2-1; 7 bases line up with TRBD2. The J call may be in error: the DNA end matches TRBJ2-7 better. CDR1 and CDR2 (germline): SGHRS, YFSETQ. CDR3 length equals 16 residues. CDR3 nucleotides: TGCGCCAGCAGGGGGGGGAAGGACCTCCCCTACAATGAGCAGTACTTC. Translated: CASRGGKDLPYNEQYF.

This chain connects TRBV12-3 or TRBV12-4 to TRBJ2-1, with 7 bases fitting TRBD2. The CDR3 runs 14 residues. Trimming took 3 bases from V and 9 from J; bases not matched to a gene: 8. The CDR3 protein is CASSFSGGGTEQFF. The CDR3 nucleotides read TGTGCCAGCAGTTTTTCTGGGGGGGGTACTGAGCAGTTCTTC.

Many counts were recorded for this clonotype. The genes are TRBV12-3 or TRBV12-4 and TRBJ2-7; D might be TRBD2 (7 bases). The CDR3 contains 16 residues. V gave up 4 bases and J gave up 0 bases, with 16 bases separating them. The CDR3 is CASSYGGGPSSYEQYF. As DNA, the CDR3 is TGTGCCAGCAGTTATGGGGGGGGGCCTAGCTCCTACGAGCAGTACTTC.

In its sample, this clonotype was seen many times. The V call is TRBV7-2, the J call TRBJ2-7; 8 bases are a match to TRBD1. CDR1 is SGHTA, CDR2 FQGNSA, per germline. Trimming at V came to 0 bases and at J to 4 bases, leaving 5 bases not matched to a gene. The CDR3 has 15 residues. DNA for the CDR3: TGTGCCAGCAGCTTAGCGGGCAGGGGGCAATACGAGCAGTACTTC. Amino acids: CASSLAGRGQYEQYF.